This is a list of T cell receptor beta chains from one sample in a study of CD8+CD57+ T cells in acquired aplastic anemia. MiXCR, run by TCRdb on the reads, gives a single entry per CDR3 protein. Among roughly 170,000 distinct CDR3 sequences, about 60% were seen once, and the ten largest hold roughly 44%. Sequenced sample: sorted CD4+, CD8+, or CD8+CD57+ T cells (not recorded which) from PBMCs. The source is a human donor in good health. Each CDR3 is given with its conserved first and last residue. A D gene is named only where the DNA matches it firmly. Not all rows give a size; the values are once, few, many and, for expanded clones, a class.

j_call clone_size v_call d_call cdr3_aa cdr3_nt
TRBJ2-2 many TRBV29-1 TRBD2 CSVDGEGTTGELFF TGCAGCGTTGATGGGGAGGGGACCACCGGGGAGCTGTTTTTT
TRBJ1-1 many TRBV5-1 TRBD1 CASSRDSGLSFF TGCGCCAGCAGCCGGGACAGTGGCCTCAGCTTCTTT
TRBJ2-5 many TRBV7-9 NA CASSLGQGPETQYF TGTGCCAGCAGCTTAGGTCAGGGTCCGGAGACCCAGTACTTC
TRBJ2-6 NA TRBV7-9 NA CASSLVSTVGGANVLTF TGTGCCAGCAGCTTAGTAAGCACAGTCGGTGGGGCCAACGTCCTGACTTTC
TRBJ1-1 NA TRBV14 TRBD1 CASSPITPGEGAEAFF TGTGCCAGCTCACCGATTACACCGGGAGAGGGGGCCGAAGCTTTCTTT
TRBJ2-1 NA TRBV10-3 NA CAISRRGAGNEQFF TGTGCCATCAGCCGGAGGGGGGCCGGCAATGAGCAGTTCTTC
TRBJ2-2 once TRBV11-2 NA CASSLLAVNTGELSW TGTGCCAGCAGCTTATTAGCAGTGAACACCGGGGAGCTGTCTTGG
TRBJ1-1 NA TRBV2 NA CASRTGGGGNTEAFF TGTGCCAGCAGGACGGGGGGCGGGGGCAACACTGAAGCTTTCTTT
TRBJ1-3 NA TRBV2 NA CASSEGPLNTIYF TGTGCCAGCAGTGAAGGGCCACTTAACACCATATATTTT
TRBJ1-1 NA TRBV5-4 NA CASSTLVGAEAFF TGTGCCAGCAGCACCCTAGTTGGGGCTGAAGCTTTCTTT
TRBJ2-7 many TRBV30 TRBD1 CASDRGSSYEQYF TGTGCCTCGGACAGGGGAAGCTCCTACGAGCAGTACTTC
TRBJ1-2 many TRBV6-2/TRBV6-3 NA CASSYGRGNYGYTF TGTGCCAGCAGTTACGGCAGGGGAAACTATGGCTACACCTTC
TRBJ2-7 once TRBV9 NA CASSARGGGGYEQYF TGTGCCAGCAGCGCGCGGGGAGGGGGCGGTTACGAGCAGTACTTC
TRBJ1-6 few TRBV10-3 NA CAISMTQNNSPLHF TGTGCCATCAGTATGACACAAAATAATTCACCCCTCCACTTT
TRBJ2-5 NA TRBV9 TRBD2 CASSGDRLAGGQETQYF TGTGCCAGCAGCGGAGATCGACTAGCGGGGGGCCAAGAGACCCAGTACTTC
TRBJ1-6 NA TRBV2 TRBD1 CASSSRQGAVSYNSPLHF TGTGCCAGCAGTAGTCGGCAGGGGGCTGTCTCCTATAATTCACCCCTCCACTTT
TRBJ2-4 few TRBV9 TRBD1 CASSPILAGGEYNIQYF TGTGCCAGCAGCCCCATACTGGCAGGGGGCGAGTACAACATTCAGTACTTC
TRBJ2-7 NA TRBV11-2 NA CASSSDTTYEQYF TGTGCCAGCAGTTCAGACACCACCTACGAGCAGTACTTC
TRBJ1-6 NA TRBV12-3/TRBV12-4 NA CASSLRPAGSPLHF TGTGCCAGCAGTTTGCGGCCAGCGGGATCACCCCTCCACTTT
TRBJ1-2 NA TRBV5-6 TRBD1 CASSFQGARYYGYTF TGTGCCAGCAGCTTTCAGGGGGCGCGGTACTATGGCTACACCTTC
TRBJ2-7 NA TRBV5-8 NA CASSLGDGSYEQYF TGTGCCAGCAGCTTGGGGGACGGTTCCTACGAGCAGTACTTC
TRBJ1-4 many TRBV7-8 NA CASSLGVSLNEKLFF TGTGCCAGCAGCTTAGGGGTCAGCTTAAATGAAAAACTGTTTTTT
TRBJ2-7 NA TRBV2 TRBD1 CASDRDRGEQYF TGTGCCAGCGACCGGGACAGGGGGGAGCAGTACTTC
TRBJ2-7 many TRBV20-1 TRBD2 CSAPPSREAYEQYF TGCAGTGCTCCTCCGTCCCGGGAGGCCTACGAGCAGTACTTC
TRBJ2-5 many TRBV29-1 NA CSVEDRETQYF TGCAGCGTTGAAGATCGGGAGACCCAGTACTTC
TRBJ2-1 NA TRBV7-8 TRBD2 CASSWIGTSRGHEQFF TGTGCCAGCAGCTGGATCGGGACTAGTCGTGGTCATGAGCAGTTCTTC
TRBJ2-7 many TRBV6-6 NA CASSPPDRDYEQYF TGTGCCAGCAGCCCGCCTGACCGGGACTACGAGCAGTACTTC
TRBJ1-2 many TRBV11-1 NA CASSSAGYYGYTF TGTGCCAGCAGCTCAGCAGGGTACTATGGCTACACCTTC
TRBJ2-7 once TRBV7-9 NA CASSLPTGTGTYEQYF TGTGCCAGCAGTCTTCCGACGGGGACGGGGACCTACGAGCAGTACTTC
TRBJ2-2 NA TRBV2 NA CASSALPVGLGELFF TGTGCCAGCAGCGCCCTTCCCGTTGGGCTCGGGGAGCTGTTTTTT
TRBJ1-4 NA TRBV20-1 TRBD1 CSVGDRGREKLFF TGCAGTGTCGGGGACAGGGGGCGGGAAAAACTGTTTTTT
TRBJ2-6 NA TRBV7-9 NA CASSQRQGSGANVLTF TGTGCCAGCAGCCAGCGCCAGGGGTCTGGGGCCAACGTCCTGACTTTC
TRBJ2-5 NA TRBV5-1 TRBD2 CANSVGLSEHYF TGCGCCAACAGCGTGGGACTAAGTGAGCATTACTTC
TRBJ1-2 NA TRBV20-1 NA CSARDLRLAMTF TGCAGTGCTAGAGATCTTAGGCTGGCCATGACCTTC
TRBJ1-1 NA TRBV29-1 TRBD1 CSVGQGATEAFF TGCAGCGTCGGACAGGGAGCCACTGAAGCTTTCTTT
TRBJ2-2 NA TRBV7-2 TRBD2 CASSLGLAGGPGELFF TGTGCCAGCAGCTTAGGACTAGCGGGAGGGCCCGGGGAGCTGTTTTTT
TRBJ2-7 NA TRBV11-2 TRBD1 CASSSLTGGASYEQYF TGTGCCAGCAGCTCCCTGACAGGGGGCGCATCCTACGAGCAGTACTTC
TRBJ1-4 NA TRBV27 TRBD1 CASSLTGTGWEKLFF TGTGCCAGCAGTTTAACCGGGACAGGGTGGGAAAAACTGTTTTTT